These 19 T cell receptor beta chains share one sample of origin, sequenced in a study of OX40 agonist ivuxolimab in advanced cancers. The data were produced by immunoSEQ multiplex PCR, yet TCRdb's version contains in-frame clones alone and is incomplete. Here the sample spans roughly 86,000 clones, about nine tenths being singletons. Sequencing used CD4+ or CD8+ T cells sorted from blood, obtained in a trial of the OX40 agonist ivuxolimab. Receptors were obtained from an adult with an advanced solid tumor such as melanoma, head and neck, liver or kidney cancer.

The chain uses TRBV10-1 and TRBJ2-3, with 8 bases identical to TRBD2. V was pared by 6 bases and J by 9 bases, with 14 bases of the junction left unmatched. CDR1 and CDR2 (germline): WNHNN, SYGVQD (reference sequence). The CDR3 loop spans 15 amino acids. The DNA of the CDR3 is TGCGCCAGCAGCCCTATAACTAGCGGAATCTTCACGCAGTATTTT. Translated: CASSPITSGIFTQYF.

The CDR3 nucleotides read TGTGCCAGCAGTGACCAACCGGGGCCCAACACCGGGGAGCTGTTTTTT. Translation: CASSDQPGPNTGELFF. The genes are TRBV6-4 and TRBJ2-2; D tentatively fits TRBD1 or TRBD2 (5 bases each). This CDR3 region has 16 residues. The V gene lost 2 bases and the J gene lost 2 bases, with 12 bases spanning the gap. Germline CDR1 is MRHNA and CDR2 is SNTAGT.

The chain carries TRBV5-6 and TRBJ2-7; a possible D gene is TRBD1 (5 bases). V lost 4 bases, J lost 0 bases, and 8 bases lay in between. CDR1 SGHDT and CDR2 YYEEEE come from the germline V gene. The CDR3 has 13 residues. The CDR3 DNA reads as TGTGCCAGCAGCATAGGGGTCTCCTACGAGCAGTACTTC. It yields the protein CASSIGVSYEQYF.

This chain connects TRBV7-6 to TRBJ2-3; D not resolved. V shed 2 bases and J shed 5 bases, with 5 bases lying between them. There are 12 residues in the CDR3. In germline, CDR1 is SGHVS, CDR2 FNYEAQ. The chain's CDR3 is CASSLTEDTQYF. The CDR3 coding sequence is TGTGCCAGCAGCTTAACGGAAGATACGCAGTATTTT.

The rearrangement uses TRBV7-3 and TRBJ2-1, with D possibly being TRBD1 or TRBD2 (5 bases each). The V gene lost 3 bases and the J gene lost 2 bases, with 11 bases spanning the gap. This CDR3 is built from 15 residues. The germline CDR1 and CDR2 sequences are SGHTA and FQGTGA. The CDR3: CASSLWGSTYNEQFF. In DNA, the CDR3 is TGTGCCAGCAGCTTGTGGGGGAGTACCTACAATGAGCAGTTCTTC.

CDR3 sequence reads: CASSILADRYNEQFF. The CDR3 nucleotides are TGTGCCAGCAGTATCCTAGCGGACAGATACAATGAGCAGTTCTTC. The chain recombines TRBV27 with TRBJ2-1; D might be TRBD2 (7 bases). CDR3 size: 15 residues. Per germline, CDR1 MNHEY and CDR2 SMNVEV (reference sequence). Trimming removed 5 bases from V and 4 bases from J, with 15 bases in between.

V is TRBV6-5 and J is TRBJ2-7; D ambiguous. Germline lookup yields CDR1 MNHEY and CDR2 SVGAGI. This CDR3 has 14 residues. Deletions cut 7 bases from V and 2 bases from J, with 15 bases between. The CDR3: CASTSRAQAYEQYF. The CDR3 DNA is TGTGCCAGCACGTCCAGAGCACAAGCCTACGAGCAGTACTTC.

This chain joins TRBV7-9 and TRBJ1-1, with unresolved D. Germline V lookup: CDR1 SEHNR, CDR2 FQNEAQ (reference sequence). The CDR3 length is 12 residues. Trimming took off 5 bases at V and 0 bases at J, with 4 bases between the two ends. CDR3 sequence: CASSVMNTEAFF. CDR3 DNA: TGTGCCAGCAGCGTGATGAACACTGAAGCTTTCTTT. Using reference TRBV7-9 and TRBJ1-1 for the parts outside the CDR3, the full variable domain is DTGVSQNPRHKITKRGQNVTFRCDPISEHNRLYWYRQTLGQGPEFLTYFQNEAQLEKSRLLSDRFSAERPKGSFSTLEIQRTEQGDSAMYLCASSVMNTEAFFGQGTRLTVV.

J is TRBJ2-5 and V is TRBV5-4; 10 bases match TRBD2. TRBJ2-7 explains the end of the DNA better; the J call may be wrong. There are 16 residues in the CDR3. Per the germline V gene, CDR1 is SGHNT and CDR2 is YYREEE (reference sequence). The CDR3 reads CASSLGAGGLGYEQYF. CDR3 nucleotide sequence: TGTGCCAGCAGCTTGGGAGCGGGAGGGCTCGGGTACGAGCAGTACTTC.

V and J are TRBV7-9 and TRBJ2-1, with D perhaps being TRBD1 or TRBD2 (5 bases each). Trimming removed 0 bases from V and 8 bases from J, with 20 bases in between. The V gene's germline CDR1 is SEHNR and CDR2 FQNEAQ (reference sequence). The CDR3 spans 17 residues. CDR3: CASSLARGTFSGDEQFF. The CDR3 DNA reads as TGTGCCAGCAGCTTAGCGAGAGGGACCTTCTCTGGGGATGAGCAGTTCTTC.

This rearrangement joins TRBV6-6 to TRBJ2-2; no clear D gene. Looked up from germline, CDR1 is MNHNY and CDR2 is SVGAGI (reference sequence). The CDR3 loop spans 11 amino acids. V dropped 6 bases and J dropped 6 bases, with 5 bases sitting between them. The CDR3 loop reads CASRWAGELFF. For the CDR3, the DNA is TGTGCCAGCAGATGGGCCGGGGAGCTGTTTTTT.

Details on this clone: The junction shows a germline mismatch at one end, possibly a read error. The rearrangement joins TRBV7-7 to TRBJ1-4, with D unresolved. Germline V gene data show CDR1 as SSHAT and CDR2 as FNYEAQ (reference sequence). This CDR3 has 15 amino acids. The CDR3 reads CASSLVYSINEKLFF. The CDR3, as DNA: TGTGCTAGCAGCTTAGTTTACAGTATTAATGAAAAACTGTTTTTT. Drawing the rest from reference TRBV7-7 and TRBJ1-4, the complete variable domain is GAGVSQSPRYKVTKRGQDVTLRCDPISSHATLYWYQQALGQGPEFLTYFNYEAQPDKSGLPSDRFSAERPEGSISTLTIQRTEQRDSAMYRCASSLVYSINEKLFFGSGTQLSVL.

V gene TRBV29-1 combines with J gene TRBJ1-2; TRBD1 aligns across 7 bases. Trimming cost V 6 bases and J 4 bases; bases outside gene matches: 5. CDR3 size: 12 residues. Germline lookup yields CDR1 SQVTM and CDR2 ANQGSEA. CDR3 DNA: TGCAGCGTGGGGGGGACAGTCTATGGCTACACCTTC. This sequence encodes CSVGGTVYGYTF.

The count of this clone is one. The chain is built from TRBV27 and TRBJ1-4; D is uncertain. The CDR3 extends over 17 amino acids. The V end lost 3 bases, the J end lost 4 bases, and 18 bases lay between the germline ends. The V gene's germline CDR1 is MNHEY and CDR2 SMNVEV (reference sequence). Here the CDR3 DNA reads TGTGCCAGCAGTTTTACTGGGAGGCTCGGGGTTAATGAAAAACTGTTTTTT. Its protein product is CASSFTGRLGVNEKLFF.

The chain links TRBV25-1 to TRBJ1-1, with D hard to call. This CDR3 is 17 amino acids long. Germline V gives CDR1 MGHDK, CDR2 SYGVNS. V shed 0 bases and J shed 2 bases, with 16 bases lying between them. The CDR3 loop reads CASSEYGEISLNTEAFF. CDR3 DNA: TGTGCCAGCAGTGAATACGGAGAAATATCCCTTAACACTGAAGCTTTCTTT.

The chain carries TRBV5-6 and TRBJ2-5; tentatively, D is TRBD1 (5 bases). The V gene lost 2 bases and the J gene lost 5 bases, with 13 bases spanning the gap. The CDR3 length is 14 residues. Germline V gene lookup returns CDR1 SGHDT and CDR2 YYEEEE. CDR3 nucleotides: TGTGCCAGCAGCTTAGTTATCGCAGGGGAGACCCAGTACTTC. As protein: CASSLVIAGETQYF.

This chain connects TRBV5-1 to TRBJ2-5; TRBD1 is a possible D gene (5 bases). Gene TRBJ2-7 matches the end of the DNA better, so the J call may be wrong. CDR1 is SGHRS, CDR2 YFSETQ, per germline. CDR3 length: 14 residues. This CDR3 is CASSLKQANYEQYF. CDR3 DNA sequence: TGCGCCAGCAGCTTGAAACAGGCAAACTACGAGCAGTACTTC.

This rearrangement joins TRBV5-1 to TRBJ2-7; no clear D gene. This CDR3 is 13 amino acids long. Trimming cost V 7 bases and J 0 bases, with 11 bases left between them. CDR1 SGHRS and CDR2 YFSETQ come from the germline V gene. The CDR3 region is CASRDGSSYEQYF. The CDR3 DNA reads TGCGCCAGCCGAGATGGCAGCTCCTACGAGCAGTACTTC.

CDR3 DNA: TGTGCCAGCAGTTTCCAAACTACAGGGCACGAGCAGTACTTC. Its translation is CASSFQTTGHEQYF. The chain employs TRBV28 and TRBJ2-7, with a tentative D call TRBD1 (6 bases). Germline V gene lookup returns CDR1 MDHEN and CDR2 SYDVKM. V was pared by 3 bases and J by 5 bases, with 14 bases between. The CDR3 is made up of 14 amino acids.